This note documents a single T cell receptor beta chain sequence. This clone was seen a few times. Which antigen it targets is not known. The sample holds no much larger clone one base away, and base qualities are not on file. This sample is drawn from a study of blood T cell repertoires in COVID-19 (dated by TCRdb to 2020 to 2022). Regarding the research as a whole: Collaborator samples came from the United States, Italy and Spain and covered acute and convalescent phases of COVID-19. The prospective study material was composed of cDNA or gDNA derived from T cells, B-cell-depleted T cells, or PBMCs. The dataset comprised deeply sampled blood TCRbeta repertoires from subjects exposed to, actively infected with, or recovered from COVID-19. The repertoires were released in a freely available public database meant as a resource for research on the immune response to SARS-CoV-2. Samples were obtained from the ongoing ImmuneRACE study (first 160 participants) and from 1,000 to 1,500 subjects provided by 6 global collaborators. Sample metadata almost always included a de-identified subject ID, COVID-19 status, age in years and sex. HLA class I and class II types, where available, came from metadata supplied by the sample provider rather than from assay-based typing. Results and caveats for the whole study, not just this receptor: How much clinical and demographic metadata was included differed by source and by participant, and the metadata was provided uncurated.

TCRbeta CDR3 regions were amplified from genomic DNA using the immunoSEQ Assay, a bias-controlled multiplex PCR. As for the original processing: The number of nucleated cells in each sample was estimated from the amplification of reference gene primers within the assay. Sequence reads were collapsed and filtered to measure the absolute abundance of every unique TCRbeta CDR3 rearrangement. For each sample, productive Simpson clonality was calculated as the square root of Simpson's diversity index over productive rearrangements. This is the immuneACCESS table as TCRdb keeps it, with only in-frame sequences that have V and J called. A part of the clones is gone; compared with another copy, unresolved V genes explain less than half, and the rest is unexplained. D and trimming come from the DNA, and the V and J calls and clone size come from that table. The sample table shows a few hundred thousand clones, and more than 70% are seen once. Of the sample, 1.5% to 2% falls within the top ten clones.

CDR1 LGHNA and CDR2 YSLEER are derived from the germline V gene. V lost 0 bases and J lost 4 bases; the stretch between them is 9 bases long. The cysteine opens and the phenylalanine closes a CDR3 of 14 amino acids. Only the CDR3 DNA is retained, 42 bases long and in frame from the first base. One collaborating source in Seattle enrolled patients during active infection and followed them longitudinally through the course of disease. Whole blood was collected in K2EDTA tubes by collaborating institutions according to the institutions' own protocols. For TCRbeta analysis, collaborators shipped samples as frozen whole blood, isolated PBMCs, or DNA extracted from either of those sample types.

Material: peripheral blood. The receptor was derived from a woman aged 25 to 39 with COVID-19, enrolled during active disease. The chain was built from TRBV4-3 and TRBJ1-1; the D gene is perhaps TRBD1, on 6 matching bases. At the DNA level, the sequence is TGCGCCAGCAGCCAAGAAGGCAGGGGCACTGAAGCTTTCTTT. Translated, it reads CASSQEGRGTEAFF.